Reported below is one TCR beta chain. Its antigen remains unidentified. Per-base qualities were not stored, and no clone one base away is much larger. CDR1 GTSNPN and CDR2 SVGIG were looked up in the germline V gene (reference sequence). Germline trimming: 1 base from V, 2 bases from J; junction bases outside gene matches: 2. From the cysteine through the phenylalanine, the CDR3 covers 14 amino acids. Solely the CDR3 DNA is kept, with 42 bases framed from the first base. This sample is part of a study of cytomegalovirus exposure and HLA in healthy donors (TCRdb year 2017). With regard to the full study: According to a later analysis, one platform produced both the 120 validation repertoires and the roughly 650 repertoires of the first cohort. The study aimed to test whether cataloging public T cell receptors could reveal signatures of past pathogen exposure. A separate validation cohort of more than 100 different subjects was used in addition to the approximately 700-subject first cohort. The study combined high-throughput TCR immunosequencing, statistical association of individual TCRs with disease status, and machine learning to predict cytomegalovirus infection status.

Overall results and qualifications from the work: The authors suggested that the approach could potentially be extended to other disease states and immunological phenotypes. A total of 150 or so TCR beta chains were listed by the study as associated with cytomegalovirus. The classifier was reported to diagnose cytomegalovirus status with high specificity and sensitivity in both the original cohort and the validation cohort. All 120 or so repertoires were used to score co-occurrence in the validation cohort in a later analysis, because that analysis had no HLA typing for the cohort. Most TCR sequences were seen in very few donors, while some public TCRs were found in many individuals. Of the cluster scores, approximately 95% were above 0 in a later analysis, which found that TCRs clustered in the first cohort also tended to co-occur in the 95 to 150 validation repertoires. Three of the identified cytomegalovirus-associated TCR beta chains were confirmed in vitro to be specific for cytomegalovirus antigens.

The library was produced with the immunoSEQ multiplex PCR assay. Per the authors' processing: A statistical classification framework was built for diagnosing cytomegalovirus status from the catalog of TCR beta chain sequences. TCRdb took this table from immuneACCESS and kept in-frame rearrangements with V and J called. Such tables lack part of the clones; where checked against another copy, unresolved V genes explain under half of the gap, and the rest is unexplained. V and J calls plus clone size are reproduced from that table; the DNA served to infer D and trimming. This sample comprises 300,000 to 400,000 clones, roughly 88% of them detected only once. The ten most abundant clones make up over 0.75% of the sample. The donors belonged to the validation cohort of 90 to 150 subjects, which was separate from the roughly 670-subject first cohort.

This sequence uses TRBV30 and TRBJ1-3, with TRBD1 identical over 7 junction bases. What was sequenced was PBMCs. The TCR comes from a woman under 30 in good health and CMV-seronegative. The CDR3 loop reads CAWSAGQTGNTIYF. Read as DNA, the sequence is TGTGCCTGGAGTGCGGGACAGACTGGAAACACCATATATTTT.